These 22 T cell receptor beta chains originate from one sample sequenced in a study of CD8 T cells in Susac syndrome (dated by TCRdb to the late 2010s). Library construction relied on the immunoSEQ multiplex PCR assay. RNA was extracted using the RNeasy kit, and about 0.5 to 1 ug of the RNA was reverse transcribed with random hexamers. Clones were called with MiXCR by TCRdb after fastp trimmed the public reads at Q25, and only in-frame beta chains were retained. Rows are unified per CDR3 protein, each entry keeping the most common DNA and genes. Present in this sample are 90,000 to 150,000 distinct CDR3 sequences, around 94% of which were seen just once. The ten largest clonotypes hold roughly 0.088% of the sample. Sequencing was performed on CD4+ T cells from PBMCs. These TCRs come from a human donor with multiple sclerosis.

CDR3 region: CSATEQRGRETQYF. The DNA for the CDR3 is TGCAGTGCTACGGAACAGCGGGGACGAGAGACCCAGTACTTC. The rearrangement links TRBV20-1 to TRBJ2-5; 7 bases match TRBD2. Trimming cost V 4 bases and J 4 bases; bases outside gene matches: 9. There are 14 residues in the CDR3. Germline V gives CDR1 DFQATT, CDR2 SNEGSKA (reference sequence).

This clonotype was counted between two and nine times. This sequence joins TRBV29-1 and TRBJ2-7; 7 bases agree with TRBD1. This CDR3 contains 13 residues. Germline values: CDR1 SQVTM, CDR2 ANQGSEA. V was pared by 6 bases and J by 3 bases, with 8 bases of the junction left unmatched. As DNA, the CDR3 is TGCAGCGTACGCCGAGACAGGGACTACGAGCAGTACTTC. Residues: CSVRRDRDYEQYF.

The genes are TRBV12-3 or TRBV12-4 and TRBJ1-1; 7 bases fit TRBD1. The CDR3 is made up of 14 amino acids. The V gene end was trimmed by 5 bases and the J gene end by 1 base; junction bases not matched to a gene: 4. The CDR3 DNA reads TGTGCCAGCAGTCAAAGACAGGGGAACACTGAAGCTTTCTTT. As protein: CASSQRQGNTEAFF.

The J gene is TRBJ1-1, the V gene TRBV19, with D perhaps TRBD1 (5 bases). Germline CDR1 LNHDA, CDR2 SQIVND (reference sequence). This CDR3 spans 14 amino acids. The V end lost 7 bases, the J end lost 1 base, and 13 bases lay between the germline ends. The chain's CDR3 is CASMRRDPNTEAFF. DNA of the CDR3: TGTGCCAGTATGCGCAGGGACCCGAACACTGAAGCTTTCTTT.

The genes are TRBV7-3 and TRBJ2-2; 9 bases are a match to TRBD1. Germline V lookup: CDR1 SGHTA, CDR2 FQGTGA. With V trimmed by 1 base and J by 5 bases, 2 bases remained unmatched. The CDR3 is made up of 15 amino acids. CDR3 sequence (DNA): TGTGCCAGCAGCTTAATGGGACAGGGAACCGGGGAGCTGTTTTTT. Translating it yields CASSLMGQGTGELFF.

J is TRBJ1-1 and V is TRBV24-1, with D perhaps matching TRBD1 (5 bases). The CDR3 runs 16 residues. V lost 2 bases to trimming and J lost 1 base, with 13 bases between them. CDR1 is KGHDR and CDR2 is SFDVKD in the germline V gene. For the CDR3, the DNA is TGTGCCACCAGTGATTCTTCCGGGACGGCGAACACTGAAGCTTTCTTT. It specifies CATSDSSGTANTEAFF.

The rearrangement links TRBV4-3 to TRBJ1-2; tentatively, D is TRBD1 (5 bases). Per the germline V gene, CDR1 is LGHNA and CDR2 is YSLEER. Trimming removed 0 bases from V and 1 base from J, with 9 bases in between. The CDR3 length is 15 residues. CDR3 bases: TGCGCCAGCAGCCAAGATGGGGGATTTAACTATGGCTACACCTTC. It specifies CASSQDGGFNYGYTF.

The rearrangement links TRBV30 to TRBJ1-2; a weak D match, TRBD1 (6 bases). V shed 4 bases and J shed 7 bases, with 10 bases lying between them. Germline V gene lookup returns CDR1 GTSNPN and CDR2 SVGIG (reference sequence). CDR3 size: 11 residues. Here the CDR3 reads CAWTAGAGYTF. CDR3 bases: TGTGCCTGGACCGCAGGGGCTGGCTACACCTTC. Filled out from reference TRBV30 and TRBJ1-2, the complete variable domain reads SQTIHQWPATLVQPVGSPLSLECTVEGTSNPNLYWYRQAAGRGLQLLFYSVGIGQISSEVPQNLSASRPQDRQFILSSKKLLLSDSGFYLCAWTAGAGYTFGSGTRLTVV.

The V and J genes are TRBV25-1 and TRBJ2-7; TRBD1 might be the D (6 bases). The CDR3 is 15 amino acids. V gave up 4 bases and J gave up 0 bases, with 13 bases separating them. Germline assignment: CDR1 MGHDK and CDR2 SYGVNS. CDR3 nucleotides: TGTGCCAGCAGTGCGTTTGACAGGATCTCCTACGAGCAGTACTTC. Its translation is CASSAFDRISYEQYF.

This clonotype has only one observation. This chain connects TRBV3-1 to TRBJ2-1, with 10 bases matching TRBD2. V was pared by 1 base and J by 7 bases, with 7 bases of the junction left unmatched. The CDR3 has 16 residues. The germline CDR1 and CDR2 sequences are LGHDT and YNNKEL (reference sequence). Here the CDR3 reads CASSQVKRGGFNEQFF. CDR3 in DNA: TGTGCCAGCAGCCAAGTCAAGCGGGGGGGGTTTAATGAGCAGTTCTTC.

The chain is built from TRBV6-1 and TRBJ2-2, with TRBD1 as a possible D gene (6 bases). This CDR3 comprises 15 residues. V gave up 3 bases and J gave up 3 bases, with 11 bases separating them. Looked up from germline, CDR1 is MNHNS and CDR2 is SASEGT. The DNA of the CDR3 is TGTGCCAGCAGTGACGAGGGGGAATACACCGGGGAGCTGTTTTTT. Its protein is CASSDEGEYTGELFF.

V usage is TRBV7-9 and J usage is TRBJ1-2; D uncertain. Germline values: CDR1 SEHNR, CDR2 FQNEAQ (reference sequence). Deletions cut 2 bases from V and 6 bases from J, with 13 bases between. The CDR3 is made up of 14 amino acids. CDR3 DNA: TGTGCCAGCAGCTTAAGTATACCAGACGATGGCTACACCTTC. It encodes CASSLSIPDDGYTF. Together with reference TRBV7-9 and TRBJ1-2, the CDR3 gives the full variable domain: DTGVSQNPRHKITKRGQNVTFRCDPISEHNRLYWYRQTLGQGPEFLTYFQNEAQLEKSRLLSDRFSAERPKGSFSTLEIQRTEQGDSAMYLCASSLSIPDDGYTFGSGTRLTVV.

The chain uses TRBV5-6 and TRBJ1-2; 12 bases line up with TRBD1. V dropped 7 bases and J dropped 8; count of bases not matched to a gene: 9. From germline, CDR1 is SGHDT and CDR2 YYEEEE. This CDR3 is built from 14 residues. The CDR3 sequence is CASGRGQGAEGYTF. The CDR3 DNA follows: TGTGCCAGCGGTAGGGGACAGGGGGCAGAAGGCTACACCTTC. The variable domain in full, with the rest retrieved from reference TRBV5-6 and TRBJ1-2, is DAGVTQSPTHLIKTRGQQVTLRCSPKSGHDTVSWYQQALGQGPQFIFQYYEEEERQRGNFPDRFSGHQFPNYSSELNVNALLLGDSALYLCASGRGQGAEGYTFGSGTRLTVV.

The chain joins TRBV20-1 to TRBJ2-7; the D is unclear. The CDR3 runs to 14 residues. CDR1 DFQATT and CDR2 SNEGSKA come from the germline V gene (reference sequence). The V end lost 4 bases, the J end lost 3 bases, and 16 bases lay between the germline ends. The CDR3 DNA is TGCAGTGCTAAAGAGGCAGGACCAGGCTACGAGCAGTACTTC. Translated, it gives CSAKEAGPGYEQYF.

The rearrangement uses TRBV29-1 and TRBJ2-2; 10 nucleotides match TRBD1. V was pared by 7 bases and J by 5 bases, with 7 bases of the junction left unmatched. Germline V gene data show CDR1 as SQVTM and CDR2 as ANQGSEA. CDR3 length: 14 amino acids. CDR3 coding DNA: TGCAGCGCTCGAGGGACAGGGGTGACCGGGGAGCTGTTTTTT. Encoded protein: CSARGTGVTGELFF.

Only one count was recorded for this clonotype. This chain connects TRBV12-3 or TRBV12-4 to TRBJ1-2; TRBD1 is a possible D gene (6 bases). Deletions cut 4 bases from V and 5 bases from J, with 17 bases between. The CDR3 spans 15 residues. The CDR3 DNA sequence: TGTGCCAGCAGTTACCCCGGACAGAGCCTTTATGGCTACACCTTC. This encodes CASSYPGQSLYGYTF.

The rearrangement joins TRBV5-1 to TRBJ2-6; TRBD2 is a possible D gene (6 bases). Per the germline V gene, CDR1 is SGHRS and CDR2 is YFSETQ. The V end lost 8 bases, the J end lost 2 bases, and 14 bases lay between the germline ends. The CDR3 has 15 amino acids. The CDR3 sequence: CASSSVAAGANVLTF. CDR3 sequence (DNA): TGCGCCAGTTCATCCGTAGCGGCTGGGGCCAACGTCCTGACTTTC. Full variable domain (rest looked up from reference TRBV5-1 and TRBJ2-6): KAGVTQTPRYLIKTRGQQVTLSCSPISGHRSVSWYQQTPGQGLQFLFEYFSETQRNKGNFPGRFSGRQFSNSRSEMNVSTLELGDSALYLCASSSVAAGANVLTFGAGSRLTVL.

V and J are TRBV4-1 and TRBJ2-5; 15 bases line up with TRBD2. CDR1 and CDR2 (germline): MGHRA, YSYEKL. With 4 bases clipped from V and 0 bases from J, the junction kept 9 bases outside the gene matches. The CDR3 runs to 19 residues. In nucleotides, the CDR3 is TGCGCCAGCAGCCGATTGGGGGGACTAGCGGGGGGTTACCAAGAGACCCAGTACTTC. Protein product: CASSRLGGLAGGYQETQYF.

This chain links TRBV4-3 with TRBJ1-2, with 7 bases lining up with TRBD1. The ends lost 0 bases at V and 3 bases at J; junction bases unmatched: 4. The CDR3 sequence is 15 residues long. CDR1 is LGHNA, CDR2 YSLEER, per germline. The CDR3 sequence: CASSQDGQVYYGYTF. CDR3 nucleotide sequence: TGCGCCAGCAGCCAAGATGGACAGGTCTACTATGGCTACACCTTC.

This chain joins TRBV6-6 and TRBJ1-6; possibly TRBD1 for D (5 bases). The CDR3 spans 16 residues. Germline V lookup: CDR1 MNHNY, CDR2 SVGAGI (reference sequence). V was clipped by 6 bases and J by 7 bases, with 19 bases between them. This chain's CDR3 is CASSRPWQGKNSPLHF. The CDR3, as DNA: TGTGCCAGCAGCCGCCCCTGGCAGGGAAAGAATTCACCCCTCCACTTT.

The genes are TRBV6-4 and TRBJ2-3; 7 nucleotides align to TRBD2. The CDR3 has 15 residues. V lost 0 bases to trimming and J lost 3 bases; unmatched junction nucleotides: 3. Looked up from germline, CDR1 is MRHNA and CDR2 is SNTAGT. CDR3 region: CASSDSGGGTDTQYF. In DNA, the CDR3 is TGTGCCAGCAGTGACTCGGGCGGGGGAACAGATACGCAGTATTTT.

The chain combines TRBV20-1 with TRBJ2-5; D is unclear. V was clipped by 3 bases and J by 5 bases, with 7 bases between them. The CDR3 has 11 residues. Germline V lookup: CDR1 DFQATT, CDR2 SNEGSKA (reference sequence). CDR3 bases: TGCAGTGCTAGTGACTGGGAGACCCAGTACTTC. As protein: CSASDWETQYF.